This T cell receptor beta chain was documented in a study of cytomegalovirus exposure and HLA in healthy donors. Study conclusions and caveats: As immune exposure information, only CMV serostatus was available.

In the PCR, 60 Vbeta and 13 Jbeta primers were used. Data came from immunoSEQ multiplex PCR; TCRdb stores just in-frame clones and leaves some out. The sample has about 55,000 clones, 65% to 85% seen once; the top ten hold 1.5% to 2%. Remarks on this clone: Its antigen is unknown.

This CDR3 contains 16 residues. The V gene's germline CDR1 is SQVTM and CDR2 ANQGSEA. V was pared by 3 bases and J by 7 bases, with 9 bases of the junction left unmatched. This TCR derives from a man aged 25-40 years in good health and CMV-seronegative. The sequenced sample consisted of PBMCs. This chain connects TRBV29-1 to TRBJ1-4, with 12 bases matching TRBD1. The CDR3 DNA is TGCAGCGTTGAGGGACAGGGGGCGCGAGGTGGTGAAAAACTGTTTTTT. As protein: CSVEGQGARGGEKLFF.